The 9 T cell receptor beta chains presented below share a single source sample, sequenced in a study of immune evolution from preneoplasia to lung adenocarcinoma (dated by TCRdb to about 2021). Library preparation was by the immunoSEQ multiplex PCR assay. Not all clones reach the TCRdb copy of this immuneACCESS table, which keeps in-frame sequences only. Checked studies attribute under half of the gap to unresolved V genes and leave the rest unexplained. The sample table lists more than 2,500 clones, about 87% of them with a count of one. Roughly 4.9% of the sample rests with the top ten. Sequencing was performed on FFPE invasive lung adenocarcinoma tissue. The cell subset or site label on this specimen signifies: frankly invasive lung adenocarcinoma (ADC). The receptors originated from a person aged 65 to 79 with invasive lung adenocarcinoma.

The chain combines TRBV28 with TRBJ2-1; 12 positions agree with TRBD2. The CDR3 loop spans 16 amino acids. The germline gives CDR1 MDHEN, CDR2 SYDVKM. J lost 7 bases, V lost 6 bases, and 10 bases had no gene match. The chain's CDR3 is CASREWPSGGGNEQFF. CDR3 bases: TGTGCCAGCAGAGAGTGGCCTAGCGGGGGGGGGAATGAGCAGTTCTTC.

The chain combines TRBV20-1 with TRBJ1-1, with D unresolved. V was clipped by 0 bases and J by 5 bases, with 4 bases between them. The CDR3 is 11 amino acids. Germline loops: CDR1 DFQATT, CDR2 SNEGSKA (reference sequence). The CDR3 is CSAREWTEAFF. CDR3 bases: TGCAGTGCTAGAGAGTGGACTGAAGCTTTCTTT.

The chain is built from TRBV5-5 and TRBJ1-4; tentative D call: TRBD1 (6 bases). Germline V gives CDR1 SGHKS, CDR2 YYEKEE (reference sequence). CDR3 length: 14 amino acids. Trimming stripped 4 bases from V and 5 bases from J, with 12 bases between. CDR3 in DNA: TGTGCCAGCAGCGGCGGGACAAGGAATGAAAAACTGTTTTTT. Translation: CASSGGTRNEKLFF.

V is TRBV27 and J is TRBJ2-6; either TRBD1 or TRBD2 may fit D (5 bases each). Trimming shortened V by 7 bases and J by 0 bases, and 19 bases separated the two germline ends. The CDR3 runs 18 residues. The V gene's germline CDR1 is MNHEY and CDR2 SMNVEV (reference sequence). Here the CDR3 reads CASTKKPPGTSGANVLTF. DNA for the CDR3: TGTGCCAGCACAAAGAAGCCCCCAGGGACCTCTGGGGCCAACGTCCTGACTTTC.

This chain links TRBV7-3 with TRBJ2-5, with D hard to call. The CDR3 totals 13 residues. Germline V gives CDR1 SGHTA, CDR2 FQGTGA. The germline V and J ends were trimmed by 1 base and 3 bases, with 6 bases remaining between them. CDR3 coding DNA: TGTGCCAGCAGCTTAAGTGAAAAAGAGACCCAGTACTTC. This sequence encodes CASSLSEKETQYF.

The CDR3 nucleotides read TGCGCCAGCAGCCAAGTGGGACAGGGTTTCACTGAAGCTTTCTTT. It encodes CASSQVGQGFTEAFF. The J gene is TRBJ1-1, the V gene TRBV4-3; TRBD1 aligns across 9 bases. The germline V gene encodes CDR1 LGHNA and CDR2 YSLEER. V was clipped by 1 base and J by 4 bases; unmatched bases: 4. The CDR3 contains 15 residues.

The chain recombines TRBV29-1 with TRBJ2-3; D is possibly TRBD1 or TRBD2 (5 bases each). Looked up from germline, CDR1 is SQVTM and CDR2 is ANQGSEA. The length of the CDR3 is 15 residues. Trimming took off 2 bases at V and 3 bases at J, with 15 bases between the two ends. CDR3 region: CSVELRERGTDTQYF. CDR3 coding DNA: TGCAGCGTTGAATTACGGGAAAGGGGTACAGATACGCAGTATTTT.

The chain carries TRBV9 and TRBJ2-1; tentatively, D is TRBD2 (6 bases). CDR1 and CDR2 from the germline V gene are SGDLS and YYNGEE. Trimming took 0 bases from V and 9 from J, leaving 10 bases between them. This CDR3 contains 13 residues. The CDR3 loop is CASSVVAGSEQFF. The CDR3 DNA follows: TGTGCCAGCAGCGTAGTCGCCGGGAGTGAGCAGTTCTTC.

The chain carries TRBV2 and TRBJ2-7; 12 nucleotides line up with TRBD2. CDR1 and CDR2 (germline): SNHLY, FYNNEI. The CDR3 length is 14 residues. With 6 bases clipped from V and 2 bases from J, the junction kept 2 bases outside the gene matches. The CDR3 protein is CASRPSGGAYEQYF. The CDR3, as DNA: TGTGCCAGCAGACCTAGCGGGGGGGCCTACGAGCAGTACTTC.